This TCR beta chain was sequenced for a study of blood T cell repertoires in COVID-19. TCRdb's table, derived via immunoSEQ multiplex PCR, lists solely in-frame clones and lacks some. The sample has about 310,000 clones, roughly nine tenths seen once; the top ten hold around 2.1%. Sequenced sample: peripheral blood. The receptor was derived from a young man with active or convalescent COVID-19.

This CDR3 is CAIQGDNNEQFF. CDR3 nucleotide sequence: TGTGCCATCCAAGGGGATAACAATGAGCAGTTCTTC. The chain links TRBV10-3 to TRBJ2-1, with D maybe TRBD1 (5 bases). CDR1 and CDR2 from the germline V gene are ENHRY and SYGVKD. This CDR3 spans 12 amino acids. V dropped 8 bases and J dropped 5 bases, with 10 bases sitting between them.